This entry describes one TCR beta chain. Its antigen is still unknown. No much larger clone is present one base from it, and per-base qualities are unavailable. The sample has other DNA sequences that encode this CDR3 too. TCRbeta CDR3 regions were amplified from genomic DNA by means of the immunoSEQ Assay, a bias-controlled multiplex PCR. In the paper's pipeline: Within the assay, amplification of reference gene primers was used to estimate how many nucleated cells each sample contained. Sequence reads were collapsed and filtered to measure the absolute abundance of every unique TCRbeta CDR3 rearrangement. For each sample, productive Simpson clonality was calculated by taking the square root of Simpson's diversity index across productive rearrangements. Entries here come from immuneACCESS through TCRdb and include only in-frame sequences with V and J called. Some clones fail to appear in such tables; in the studies checked, an unresolved V gene covers under half of the shortfall, and the cause of the remainder is unknown. V, J and clone size were drawn from that table, and D and trimming were deduced from the DNA. In this sample the table shows some 270,000 clones, about 90% of which occur a single time. The top ten clonotypes cover 1.5% to 2% of the sample.

This sample stems from a study of blood T cell repertoires in COVID-19 (TCRdb year 2020). Regarding the complete study: The collaborator samples originated in the United States, Italy and Spain and spanned the acute and convalescent phases of COVID-19. A de-identified subject ID, COVID-19 status, age in years and sex were almost always included in the sample metadata. The repertoires were made available in a free public database intended to serve as a resource for research on the immune response to SARS-CoV-2. Samples were obtained from the ongoing ImmuneRACE study (first 160 participants) and from about 1,300 subjects provided by 6 global collaborators. Subjects who had been exposed to COVID-19, were actively infected with it, or had recovered from it provided the deeply sampled blood TCRbeta repertoires that made up the dataset. The prospective study material was composed of cDNA or gDNA derived from T cells, B-cell-depleted T cells, or PBMCs. Where available, HLA class I and class II types were obtained from metadata supplied by the sample provider rather than from assay-based typing. Results the study describes overall, beyond this receptor: The quantity of clinical and demographic metadata differed by source and by participant and was supplied without curation.

In the prospective study, participants were roughly 18 to 95 years old, resided in about two dozen geographic areas of the United States, and were enrolled through a virtual design. In the prospective study, cohorts were assigned on the basis of participant-reported clinical history obtained from a screening survey and a study questionnaire. ImmuneRACE Cohort 3 recovered participants were defined by two consecutive negative NP/OP PCR tests, healthcare professional clearance, or symptom resolution. In the prospective study, mobile phlebotomists collected whole blood, serum and a nasopharyngeal or oropharyngeal swab from each participant. Over an approximately 2-month period, participants in the prospective study had the option of providing additional blood draws and questionnaires. Before DNA extraction, prospective study blood samples were shipped either frozen or at room temperature. Inclusive of the bounding cysteine and phenylalanine, the CDR3 is 14 residues long. Just the 42-base CDR3 DNA is kept, in frame starting at base 1. The junction shows trimming of 1 base on V and 8 bases on J, plus 9 bases between the germline ends. Looking up the germline V gene yields CDR1 KGHSH and CDR2 LQKENI.

The sequence joins TRBV18 to TRBJ1-6, with the D gene not confidently named. The receptor's source is a woman aged 60 to 75 who had recovered from COVID-19. Material: PBMCs or T cells enriched from blood (not recorded which). CDR3 sequence: CASSPRQDDSPLHF. The sequenced DNA: TGTGCCAGCTCACCACGGCAGGATGATTCACCCCTCCACTTT.